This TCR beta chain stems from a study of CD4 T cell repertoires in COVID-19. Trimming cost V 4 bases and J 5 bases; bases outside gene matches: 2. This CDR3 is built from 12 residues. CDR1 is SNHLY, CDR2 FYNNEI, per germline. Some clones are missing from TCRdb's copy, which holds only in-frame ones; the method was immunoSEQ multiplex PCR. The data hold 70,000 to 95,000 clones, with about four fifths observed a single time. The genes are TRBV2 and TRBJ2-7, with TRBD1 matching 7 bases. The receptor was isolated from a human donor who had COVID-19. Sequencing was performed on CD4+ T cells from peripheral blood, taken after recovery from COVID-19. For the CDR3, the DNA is TGTGCCAGCAGTGGACAGGGCCACGAGCAGTACTTC. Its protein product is CASSGQGHEQYF.